These 9 T cell receptor beta chains originate from one sample sequenced in a study of control samples from healthy donors and cancer patients. Here immunoSEQ multiplex PCR was the method, and the copy in TCRdb shows in-frame clones only, minus some. This sample carries 150,000 to 160,000 clones, about 93% of them seen once, and the ten largest clones take more than 2%. The material sequenced was blood. These receptors originate from a man aged 50 to 60 in good health.

This rearrangement joins TRBV10-1 to TRBJ1-1; D unresolved. The CDR3 is 13 amino acids. V was cut by 3 bases and J by 4 bases, with 9 bases left in between. Per the germline V gene, CDR1 is WNHNN and CDR2 is SYGVQD (reference sequence). This CDR3 is CASSDRGGTEAFF. The CDR3 nucleotides are TGCGCCAGCAGTGATCGCGGCGGCACTGAAGCTTTCTTT.

This clone was observed once. The sample contains more than one DNA sequence encoding this CDR3. V gene TRBV18 combines with J gene TRBJ2-7; D is unclear. Germline V lookup: CDR1 KGHSH, CDR2 LQKENI. V was clipped by 2 bases and J by 4 bases, with 3 bases between them. CDR3 length equals 11 residues. CDR3 residues: CASSPDYEQYF. CDR3 DNA: TGTGCCAGCTCACCAGATTACGAGCAGTACTTC.

This sequence joins TRBV19 and TRBJ1-1; TRBD1 might be the D (6 bases). Germline V gives CDR1 LNHDA, CDR2 SQIVND (reference sequence). CDR3 length: 13 amino acids. Trimming cost V 4 bases and J 5 bases, with 11 bases left between them. CDR3 region: CASSKDRRTEAFF. The CDR3 region has the DNA TGTGCCAGTAGTAAAGACAGGAGAACTGAAGCTTTCTTT.

This sequence joins TRBV29-1 and TRBJ2-2; possibly TRBD2 for D (5 bases). V dropped 0 bases and J dropped 5 bases, with 10 bases sitting between them. The CDR3 covers 14 residues. The V gene's germline CDR1 is SQVTM and CDR2 ANQGSEA. CDR3 nucleotide sequence: TGCAGCGTTGAAGAAAATCGGGGAACCGGGGAGCTGTTTTTT. It translates to CSVEENRGTGELFF.

This clone was detected only once. The chain joins TRBV6-5 to TRBJ2-2; 7 bases are shared with TRBD1. The CDR3 loop spans 15 amino acids. V gave up 2 bases and J gave up 6 bases; unmatched junction bases: 6. Germline V gene data show CDR1 as MNHEY and CDR2 as SVGAGI. The CDR3 here is CASSYGEGAAGELFF. The CDR3, as DNA: TGTGCCAGCAGTTACGGCGAGGGGGCCGCCGGGGAGCTGTTTTTT.

The rearrangement links TRBV18 to TRBJ2-2; 9 nucleotides match TRBD1. The CDR3 spans 16 residues. The germline gives CDR1 KGHSH, CDR2 LQKENI. V was clipped by 2 bases and J by 1 base; unmatched bases: 2. This CDR3 is CASSPRQGENTGELFF. In DNA, the CDR3 is TGTGCCAGCTCACCAAGACAGGGGGAGAACACCGGGGAGCTGTTTTTT.

The chain joins TRBV11-2 to TRBJ2-3, with D possibly being TRBD2 (6 bases). V gave up 5 bases and J gave up 2 bases, with 14 bases separating them. The germline V gene encodes CDR1 SGHAT and CDR2 FQNNGV. This CDR3 comprises 15 residues. CDR3 nucleotide sequence: TGTGCCAGCAGCCAAGGACTATCTTTCACAGATACGCAGTATTTT. Its protein is CASSQGLSFTDTQYF.

The rearrangement links TRBV25-1 to TRBJ1-4; 7 bases align to TRBD1. The J segment lost 5 bases and the V segment lost 1 base, leaving 4 bases of the junction unmatched. CDR3 length equals 15 residues. The germline V gene encodes CDR1 MGHDK and CDR2 SYGVNS. CDR3 sequence reads: CASSELTGWNEKLFF. The CDR3 DNA is TGTGCCAGCAGTGAATTGACAGGGTGGAATGAAAAACTGTTTTTT.

The chain joins TRBV6-4 to TRBJ2-1; D might be TRBD2 (6 bases). The germline CDR1 and CDR2 sequences are MRHNA and SNTAGT. The V and J ends lost 0 bases and 0 bases respectively, with 6 bases between them. CDR3 length equals 15 residues. CDR3 loop: CASSDSSGSYNEQFF. The CDR3 bases are TGTGCCAGCAGTGACTCTAGCGGCTCCTACAATGAGCAGTTCTTC.